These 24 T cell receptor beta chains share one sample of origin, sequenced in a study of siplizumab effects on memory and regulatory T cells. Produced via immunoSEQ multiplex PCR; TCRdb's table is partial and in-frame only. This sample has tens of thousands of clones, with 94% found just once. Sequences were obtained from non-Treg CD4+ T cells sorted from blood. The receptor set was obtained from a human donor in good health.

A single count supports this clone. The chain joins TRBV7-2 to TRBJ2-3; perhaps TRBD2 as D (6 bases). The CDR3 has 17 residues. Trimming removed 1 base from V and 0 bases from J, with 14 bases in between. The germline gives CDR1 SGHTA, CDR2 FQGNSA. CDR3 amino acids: CASSLGALGGSTDTQYF. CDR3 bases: TGTGCCAGCAGCTTAGGGGCCTTGGGGGGTAGCACAGATACGCAGTATTTT.

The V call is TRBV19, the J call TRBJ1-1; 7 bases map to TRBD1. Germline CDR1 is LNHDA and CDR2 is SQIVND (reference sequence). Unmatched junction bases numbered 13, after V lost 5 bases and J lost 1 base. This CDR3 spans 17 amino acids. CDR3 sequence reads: CASSPITGGQRNTEAFF. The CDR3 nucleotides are TGTGCCAGTAGTCCAATCACTGGGGGACAGCGGAACACTGAAGCTTTCTTT.

CDR3: CASSIHQESSYNSPLHF. CDR3 nucleotide sequence: TGTGCCAGTAGTATTCACCAGGAAAGCTCCTATAATTCACCCCTCCACTTT. The gene calls are TRBV19 and TRBJ1-6; no clear D gene. V lost 3 bases and J lost 0, with 12 bases in between. Germline-derived CDR1 and CDR2 are LNHDA and SQIVND (reference sequence). The CDR3 sequence is 17 residues long.

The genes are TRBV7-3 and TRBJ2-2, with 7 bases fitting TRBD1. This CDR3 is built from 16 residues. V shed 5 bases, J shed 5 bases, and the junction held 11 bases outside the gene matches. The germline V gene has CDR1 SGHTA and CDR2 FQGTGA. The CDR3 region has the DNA TGTGCCAGCAGCCGACCCGGACAGGAAAGGACCGGGGAGCTGTTTTTT. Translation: CASSRPGQERTGELFF.

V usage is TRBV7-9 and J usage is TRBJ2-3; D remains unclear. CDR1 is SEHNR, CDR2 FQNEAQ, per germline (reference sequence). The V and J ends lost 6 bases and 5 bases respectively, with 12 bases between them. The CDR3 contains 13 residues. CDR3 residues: CASSKLGLDTQYF. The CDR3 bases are TGTGCCAGCAGTAAATTGGGTTTAGATACGCAGTATTTT.

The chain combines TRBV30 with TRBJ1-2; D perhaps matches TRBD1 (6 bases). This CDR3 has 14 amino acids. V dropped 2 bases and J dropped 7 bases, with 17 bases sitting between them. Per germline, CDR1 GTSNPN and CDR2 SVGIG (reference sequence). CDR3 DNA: TGTGCCTGGAGTCGGACCGGGACAAAGACTGGCTACACCTTC. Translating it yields CAWSRTGTKTGYTF.

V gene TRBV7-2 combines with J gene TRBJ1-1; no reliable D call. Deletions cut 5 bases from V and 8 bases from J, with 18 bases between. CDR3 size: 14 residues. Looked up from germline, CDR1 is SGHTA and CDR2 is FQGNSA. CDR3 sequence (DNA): TGTGCCAGCAGCCCCAGGTCCTATTCCGCAGAAGCTTTCTTT. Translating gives CASSPRSYSAEAFF.

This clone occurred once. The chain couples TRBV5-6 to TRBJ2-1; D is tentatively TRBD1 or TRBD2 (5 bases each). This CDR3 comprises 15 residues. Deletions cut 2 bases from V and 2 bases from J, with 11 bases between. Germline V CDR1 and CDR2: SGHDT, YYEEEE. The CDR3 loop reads CASSLRDRPYNEQFF. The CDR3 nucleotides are TGTGCCAGCAGCTTACGGGACCGACCCTACAATGAGCAGTTCTTC.

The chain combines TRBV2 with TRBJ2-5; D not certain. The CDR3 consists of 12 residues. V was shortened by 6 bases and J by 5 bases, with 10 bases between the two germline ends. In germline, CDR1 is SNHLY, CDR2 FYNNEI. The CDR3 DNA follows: TGTGCCAGCAGACCGGGTGGGGAGACCCAGTACTTC. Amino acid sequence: CASRPGGETQYF.

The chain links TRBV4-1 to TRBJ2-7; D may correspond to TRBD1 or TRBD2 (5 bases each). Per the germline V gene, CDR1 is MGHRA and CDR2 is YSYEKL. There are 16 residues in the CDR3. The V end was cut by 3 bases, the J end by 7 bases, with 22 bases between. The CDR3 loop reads CASSHGARLRGEEQYF. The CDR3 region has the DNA TGCGCCAGCAGCCATGGGGCCCGGTTACGGGGTGAGGAGCAGTACTTC.

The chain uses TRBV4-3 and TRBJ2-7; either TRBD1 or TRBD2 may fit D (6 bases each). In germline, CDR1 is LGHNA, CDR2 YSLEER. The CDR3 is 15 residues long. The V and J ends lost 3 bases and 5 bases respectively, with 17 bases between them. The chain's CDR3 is CASSQELRGRNEQYF. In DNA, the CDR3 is TGCGCCAGCAGCCAGGAACTTAGGGGGAGGAACGAGCAGTACTTC.

The CDR3 loop reads CASVRQWDYGYTF. For the CDR3, the DNA is TGTGCCAGCGTCCGACAGTGGGACTATGGCTACACCTTC. This chain joins TRBV6-1 and TRBJ1-2; D might be TRBD1 (5 bases). The germline CDR1 and CDR2 sequences are MNHNS and SASEGT. Trimming pared 8 bases from V and 3 bases from J, leaving 13 bases between. The CDR3 spans 13 residues.

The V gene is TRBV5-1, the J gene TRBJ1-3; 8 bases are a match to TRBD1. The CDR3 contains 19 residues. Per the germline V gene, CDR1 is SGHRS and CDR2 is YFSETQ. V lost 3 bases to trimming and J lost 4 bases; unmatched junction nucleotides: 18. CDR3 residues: CASSYSAGGLTRGGNTIYF. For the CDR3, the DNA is TGCGCCAGCAGCTATTCGGCAGGGGGCCTTACCCGGGGAGGAAACACCATATATTTT.

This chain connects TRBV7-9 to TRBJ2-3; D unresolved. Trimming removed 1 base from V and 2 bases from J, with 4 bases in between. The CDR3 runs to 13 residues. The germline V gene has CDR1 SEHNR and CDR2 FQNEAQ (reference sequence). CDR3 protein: CASSLGHTDTQYF. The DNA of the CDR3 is TGTGCCAGCAGCTTAGGACACACAGATACGCAGTATTTT.

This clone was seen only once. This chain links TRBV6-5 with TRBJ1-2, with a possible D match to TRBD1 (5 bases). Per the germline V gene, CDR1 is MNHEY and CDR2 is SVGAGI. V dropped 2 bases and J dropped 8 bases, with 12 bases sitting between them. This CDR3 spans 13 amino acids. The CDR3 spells CASSYQGLGGYTF. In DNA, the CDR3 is TGTGCCAGCAGTTACCAGGGACTCGGGGGCTACACCTTC.

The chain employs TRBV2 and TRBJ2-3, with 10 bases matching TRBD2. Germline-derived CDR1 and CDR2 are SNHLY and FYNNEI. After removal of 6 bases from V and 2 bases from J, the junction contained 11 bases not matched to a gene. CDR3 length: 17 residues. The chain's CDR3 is CASSRGPGLADTDTQYF. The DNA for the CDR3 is TGTGCCAGCAGCCGGGGCCCCGGACTAGCGGACACAGATACGCAGTATTTT.

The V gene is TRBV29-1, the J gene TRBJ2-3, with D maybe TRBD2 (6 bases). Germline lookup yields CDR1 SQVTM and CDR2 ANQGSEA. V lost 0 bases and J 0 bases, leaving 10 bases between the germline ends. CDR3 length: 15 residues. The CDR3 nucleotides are TGCAGCGTTGAAGATGCGGGGACTAGCACAGATACGCAGTATTTT. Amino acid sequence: CSVEDAGTSTDTQYF.

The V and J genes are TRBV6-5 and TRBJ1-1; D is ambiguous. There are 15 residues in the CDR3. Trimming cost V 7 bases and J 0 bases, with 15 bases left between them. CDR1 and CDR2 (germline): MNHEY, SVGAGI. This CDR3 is CASIQTGSMNTEAFF. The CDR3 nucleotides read TGTGCCAGCATTCAGACGGGGAGCATGAACACTGAAGCTTTCTTT.

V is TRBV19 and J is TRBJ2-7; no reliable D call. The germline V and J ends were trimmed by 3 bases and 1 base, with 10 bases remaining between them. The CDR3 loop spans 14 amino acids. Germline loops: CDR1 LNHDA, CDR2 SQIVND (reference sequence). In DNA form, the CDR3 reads TGTGCCAGTAGTATCTTCCCCGGGTCCTACGAGCAGTACTTC. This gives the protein CASSIFPGSYEQYF.

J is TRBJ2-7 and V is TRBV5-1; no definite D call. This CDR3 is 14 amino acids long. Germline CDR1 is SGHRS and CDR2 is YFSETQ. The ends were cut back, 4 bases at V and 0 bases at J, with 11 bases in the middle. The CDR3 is CASSLLSHSYEQYF. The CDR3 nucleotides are TGCGCCAGCAGCCTCCTGAGCCACTCCTACGAGCAGTACTTC. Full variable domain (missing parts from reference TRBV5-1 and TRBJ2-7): KAGVTQTPRYLIKTRGQQVTLSCSPISGHRSVSWYQQTPGQGLQFLFEYFSETQRNKGNFPGRFSGRQFSNSRSEMNVSTLELGDSALYLCASSLLSHSYEQYFGPGTRLTVT.

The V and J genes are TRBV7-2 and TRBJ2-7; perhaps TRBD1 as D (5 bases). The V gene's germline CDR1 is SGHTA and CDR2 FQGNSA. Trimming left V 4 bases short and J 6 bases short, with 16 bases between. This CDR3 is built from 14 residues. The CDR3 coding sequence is TGTGCCAGCAGCTCCAGTCTCCCAGGGATCGAGCAGTACTTC. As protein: CASSSSLPGIEQYF.

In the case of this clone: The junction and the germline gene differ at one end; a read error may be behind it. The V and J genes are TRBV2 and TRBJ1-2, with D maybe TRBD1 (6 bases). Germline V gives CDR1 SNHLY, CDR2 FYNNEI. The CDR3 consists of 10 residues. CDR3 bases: TGTGCCAGCAGTGAGGGAACAGGGTGCTTC. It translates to CASSEGTGCF.

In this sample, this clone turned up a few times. The CDR3 DNA reads TGTGCCAGCAGTGAAAGGAGAAATGGCTACACCTTC. Protein sequence: CASSERRNGYTF. The chain has TRBV2 and TRBJ1-2; D remains unclear. CDR1 SNHLY and CDR2 FYNNEI come from the germline V gene. This CDR3 has 12 amino acids. V was cut by 2 bases and J by 6 bases, with 7 bases left in between.

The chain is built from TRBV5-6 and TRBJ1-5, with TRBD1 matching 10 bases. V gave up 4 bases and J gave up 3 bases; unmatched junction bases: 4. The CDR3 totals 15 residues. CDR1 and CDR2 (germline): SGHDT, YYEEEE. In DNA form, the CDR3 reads TGTGCCAGCAGCGGGGGGACAGGGGACAATCAGCCCCAGCATTTT. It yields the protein CASSGGTGDNQPQHF.